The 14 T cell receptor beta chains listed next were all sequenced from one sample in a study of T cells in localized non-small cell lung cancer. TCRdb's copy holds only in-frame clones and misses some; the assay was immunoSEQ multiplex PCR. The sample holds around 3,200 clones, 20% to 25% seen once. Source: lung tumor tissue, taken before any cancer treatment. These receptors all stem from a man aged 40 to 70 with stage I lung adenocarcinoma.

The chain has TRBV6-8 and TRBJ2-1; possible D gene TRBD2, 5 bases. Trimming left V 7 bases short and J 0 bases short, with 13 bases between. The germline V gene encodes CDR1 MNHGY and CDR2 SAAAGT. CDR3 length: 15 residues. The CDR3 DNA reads TGTGCCAGCAAAGCCTGGGAGTCCTCCTACAATGAGCAGTTCTTC. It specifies CASKAWESSYNEQFF.

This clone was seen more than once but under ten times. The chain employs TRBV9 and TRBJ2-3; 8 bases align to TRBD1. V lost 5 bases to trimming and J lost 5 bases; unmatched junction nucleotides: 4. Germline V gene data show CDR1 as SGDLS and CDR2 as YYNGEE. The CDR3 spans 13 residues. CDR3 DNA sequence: TGTGCCAGCAGTATCACAGGGGGAGATACGCAGTATTTT. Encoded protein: CASSITGGDTQYF.

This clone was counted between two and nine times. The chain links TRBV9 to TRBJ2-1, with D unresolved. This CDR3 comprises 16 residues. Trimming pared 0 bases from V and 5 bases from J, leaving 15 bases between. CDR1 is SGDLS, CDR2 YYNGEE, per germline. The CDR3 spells CASSVGWAGGDNEQFF. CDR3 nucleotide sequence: TGTGCCAGCAGCGTAGGGTGGGCAGGTGGGGACAATGAGCAGTTCTTC.

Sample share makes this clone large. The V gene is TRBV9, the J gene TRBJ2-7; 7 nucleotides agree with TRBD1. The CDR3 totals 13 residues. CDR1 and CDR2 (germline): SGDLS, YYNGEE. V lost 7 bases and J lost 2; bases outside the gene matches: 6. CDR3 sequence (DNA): TGTGCCAGCCTTGGGACAGTGACCTACGAGCAGTACTTC. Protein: CASLGTVTYEQYF.

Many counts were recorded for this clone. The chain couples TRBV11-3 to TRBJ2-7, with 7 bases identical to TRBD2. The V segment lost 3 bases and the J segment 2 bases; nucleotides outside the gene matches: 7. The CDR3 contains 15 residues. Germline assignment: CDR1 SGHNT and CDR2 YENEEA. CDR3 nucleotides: TGTGCCAGCAGCTTTAACGAGGGAGGGGCCTACGAGCAGTACTTC. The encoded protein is CASSFNEGGAYEQYF. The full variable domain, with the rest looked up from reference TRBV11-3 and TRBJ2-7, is EAGVVQSPRYKIIEKKQPVAFWCNPISGHNTLYWYLQNLGQGPELLIRYENEEAVDDSQLPKDRFSAERLKGVDSTLKIQPAELGDSAVYLCASSFNEGGAYEQYFGPGTRLTVT.

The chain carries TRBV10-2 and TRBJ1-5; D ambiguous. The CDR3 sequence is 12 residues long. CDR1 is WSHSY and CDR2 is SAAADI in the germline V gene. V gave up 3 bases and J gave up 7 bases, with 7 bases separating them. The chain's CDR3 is CASSEGWQPQHF. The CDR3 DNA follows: TGCGCCAGCAGTGAAGGGTGGCAGCCCCAGCATTTT.

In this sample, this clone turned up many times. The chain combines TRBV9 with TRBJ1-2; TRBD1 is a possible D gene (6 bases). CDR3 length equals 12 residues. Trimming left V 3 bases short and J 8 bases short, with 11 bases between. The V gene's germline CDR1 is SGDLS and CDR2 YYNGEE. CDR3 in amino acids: CASSEQGYGYTF. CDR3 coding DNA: TGTGCCAGCAGCGAACAGGGATACGGCTACACCTTC.

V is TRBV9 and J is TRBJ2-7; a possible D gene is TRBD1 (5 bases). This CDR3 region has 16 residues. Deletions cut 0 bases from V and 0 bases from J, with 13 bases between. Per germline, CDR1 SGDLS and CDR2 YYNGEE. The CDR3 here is CASSVALTEDSYEQYF. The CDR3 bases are TGTGCCAGCAGCGTAGCTCTGACAGAAGACTCCTACGAGCAGTACTTC.

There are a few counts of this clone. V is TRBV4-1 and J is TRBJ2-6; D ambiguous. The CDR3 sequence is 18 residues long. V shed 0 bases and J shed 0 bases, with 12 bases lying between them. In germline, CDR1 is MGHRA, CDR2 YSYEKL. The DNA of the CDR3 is TGCGCCAGCAGCCAAGAGCCACTGGCAAGCTCTGGGGCCAACGTCCTGACTTTC. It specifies CASSQEPLASSGANVLTF.

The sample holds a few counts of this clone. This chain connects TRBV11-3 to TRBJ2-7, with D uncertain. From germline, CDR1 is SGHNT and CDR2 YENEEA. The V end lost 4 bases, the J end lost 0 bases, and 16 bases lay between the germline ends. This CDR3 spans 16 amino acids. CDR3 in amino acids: CASSSNPQANSYEQYF. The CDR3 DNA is TGTGCCAGCAGCTCCAACCCACAAGCTAACTCCTACGAGCAGTACTTC.

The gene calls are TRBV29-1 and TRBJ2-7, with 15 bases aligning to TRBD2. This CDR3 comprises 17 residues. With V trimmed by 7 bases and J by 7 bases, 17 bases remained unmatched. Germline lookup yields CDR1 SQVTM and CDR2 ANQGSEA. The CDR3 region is CSARTSGRASAGLEQYF. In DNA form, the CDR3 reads TGCAGCGCCCGGACTAGCGGGAGGGCCTCGGCGGGGTTGGAGCAGTACTTC.

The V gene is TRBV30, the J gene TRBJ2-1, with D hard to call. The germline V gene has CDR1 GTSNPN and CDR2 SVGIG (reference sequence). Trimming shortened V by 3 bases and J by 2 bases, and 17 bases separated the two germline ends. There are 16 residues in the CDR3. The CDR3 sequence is CAWRGHGGKPYNEQFF. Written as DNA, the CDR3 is TGTGCCTGGAGGGGCCACGGCGGAAAACCCTACAATGAGCAGTTCTTC.

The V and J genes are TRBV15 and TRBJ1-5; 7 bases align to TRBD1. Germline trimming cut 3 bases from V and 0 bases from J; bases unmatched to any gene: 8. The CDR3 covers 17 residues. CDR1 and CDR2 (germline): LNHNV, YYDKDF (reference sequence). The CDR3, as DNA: TGTGCCACCAGCAGGGGGGACAGATTTTATAGCAATCAGCCCCAGCATTTT. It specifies CATSRGDRFYSNQPQHF.

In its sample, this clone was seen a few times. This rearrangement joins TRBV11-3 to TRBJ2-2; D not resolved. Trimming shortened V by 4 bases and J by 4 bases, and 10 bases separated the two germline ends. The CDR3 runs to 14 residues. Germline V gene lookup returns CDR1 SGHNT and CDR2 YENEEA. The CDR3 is CASSSPVSTGELFF. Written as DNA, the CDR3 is TGTGCCAGCAGCTCACCCGTTTCCACCGGGGAGCTGTTTTTT.